Below are 24 T cell receptor beta chains sequenced from a single sample in a study of blood T cells in healthy people across ages. A second PCR of 7 to 11 cycles used a sample-barcoded 5' primer and a J-beta primer mix. MiXCR was run by TCRdb on the 5' RACE reads, yielding one entry per CDR3 protein. There are 850,000 to 1,000,000 distinct CDR3 sequences in the sample; roughly 43% occur only once, and roughly 13% lies in the top ten. Sequencing was carried out using blood. These TCRs come from a man aged 30 to 45 in good health.

J is TRBJ2-7 and V is TRBV11-1, with 7 bases fitting TRBD1. Looked up from germline, CDR1 is SGHAT and CDR2 is FQDESV (reference sequence). This CDR3 has 13 amino acids. The trim removed 5 bases at V and 4 bases at J, leaving 5 bases unmatched. CDR3 nucleotide sequence: TGTGCCAGCAGCAACAGGGGAAGGTACGAGCAGTACTTC. Protein: CASSNRGRYEQYF.

J is TRBJ1-2 and V is TRBV5-1; no clear D gene. Germline V gene data show CDR1 as SGHRS and CDR2 as YFSETQ. This CDR3 comprises 12 residues. V was shortened by 9 bases and J by 5 bases, with 14 bases between the two germline ends. CDR3 residues: CATGEPGYGYTF. For the CDR3, the DNA is TGCGCCACCGGAGAGCCGGGGTATGGCTACACCTTC.

The chain carries TRBV9 and TRBJ2-1; possibly TRBD1 or TRBD2 for D (7 bases each). CDR1 is SGDLS, CDR2 YYNGEE, per germline. Trimming pared 2 bases from V and 4 bases from J, leaving 10 bases between. The CDR3 sequence is 14 residues long. CDR3 bases: TGTGCCAGCAGCGTTCAGGGGGGGTACAATGAGCAGTTCTTC. Translation: CASSVQGGYNEQFF.

This clonotype was detected a few times. This chain joins TRBV27 and TRBJ2-1, with D tentatively TRBD1 (5 bases). Germline CDR1 reads MNHEY; CDR2 reads SMNVEV (reference sequence). Trimming shortened V by 5 bases and J by 0 bases, and 14 bases separated the two germline ends. The CDR3 covers 16 residues. The CDR3 bases are TGTGCCAGCAGTCCGTCATACAGGAGCTCCTACAATGAGCAGTTCTTC. This gives the protein CASSPSYRSSYNEQFF.

The chain links TRBV30 to TRBJ2-4; 12 nucleotides align to TRBD2. V dropped 8 bases and J dropped 4; count of bases not matched to a gene: 3. Looked up from germline, CDR1 is GTSNPN and CDR2 is SVGIG (reference sequence). The CDR3 is 13 amino acids. CDR3 DNA: TGTGCCCGTGGGACTAGCGGGAAAAACATTCAGTACTTC. As protein: CARGTSGKNIQYF. Based on the CDR3 plus reference TRBV30 and TRBJ2-4, the full variable domain is SQTIHQWPATLVQPVGSPLSLECTVEGTSNPNLYWYRQAAGRGLQLLFYSVGIGQISSEVPQNLSASRPQDRQFILSSKKLLLSDSGFYLCARGTSGKNIQYFGAGTRLSVL.

Remarks on this clonotype: Germline and junction disagree at one end, which may indicate a read error. The chain couples TRBV4-3 to TRBJ1-2; D is unresolved. Germline V lookup: CDR1 LGHNA, CDR2 YSLEER. This CDR3 is built from 15 residues. CDR3 in DNA: TGCACCAGCAGCCAAGACGGGCAAGCTTACTATGGCTACACCTTC. Encoded protein: CTSSQDGQAYYGYTF.

This chain links TRBV6-5 with TRBJ2-2; 7 bases align to TRBD2. Trimming at V came to 4 bases and at J to 7 bases, leaving 6 bases not matched to a gene. The V gene's germline CDR1 is MNHEY and CDR2 SVGAGI. CDR3 length: 14 residues. The chain's CDR3 is CASSFFGEGGELFF. CDR3 DNA sequence: TGTGCCAGCAGTTTCTTTGGGGAGGGCGGGGAGCTGTTTTTT.

This chain uses TRBV7-3 with TRBJ2-1; 10 bases align to TRBD2. Germline V CDR1 and CDR2: SGHTA, FQGTGA. The CDR3 loop spans 15 amino acids. J gave up 7 bases and V 1 base, and 4 bases lay outside the gene matches. The CDR3 nucleotides read TGTGCCAGCAGCTTAATTAGCGGGGGGTTTAATGAGCAGTTCTTC. Protein sequence: CASSLISGGFNEQFF. Filled out from reference TRBV7-3 and TRBJ2-1, the complete variable domain reads GAGVSQTPSNKVTEKGKYVELRCDPISGHTALYWYRQSLGQGPEFLIYFQGTGAADDSGLPNDRFFAVRPEGSVSTLKIQRTERGDSAVYLCASSLISGGFNEQFFGPGTRLTVL.

The genes are TRBV10-2 and TRBJ2-4; the D gene could be TRBD1 or TRBD2 (5 bases each). Judging by the DNA end, TRBJ2-7 fits better; the J call may be wrong. The CDR3 runs to 16 residues. In germline, CDR1 is WSHSY, CDR2 SAAADI. For the CDR3, the DNA is TGCGCCAGCAGTGACCCCTCTCGGGGCCACTCCTACGAGCAGTACTTC. This codes for CASSDPSRGHSYEQYF.

A few counts support this clonotype. This chain joins TRBV4-1 and TRBJ2-7; TRBD1 aligns across 11 bases. The germline CDR1 and CDR2 sequences are MGHRA and YSYEKL. Germline trimming cut 10 bases from V and 5 bases from J; bases unmatched to any gene: 7. The CDR3 contains 13 residues. DNA for the CDR3: TGCGCCACCTCTGGACAGGGGGCCAACGAGCAGTACTTC. Encoded protein: CATSGQGANEQYF.

V and J are TRBV6-5 and TRBJ1-5; tentatively, D is TRBD1 (6 bases). Deletions cut 6 bases from V and 1 base from J, with 13 bases between. The germline CDR1 and CDR2 sequences are MNHEY and SVGAGI. There are 15 residues in the CDR3. Written as DNA, the CDR3 is TGTGCCAGCAGGATTACAGGGACGAGCAATCAGCCCCAGCATTTT. Residues: CASRITGTSNQPQHF.

This sequence joins TRBV5-1 and TRBJ2-7; tentatively, D is TRBD1 (5 bases). The J call may be wrong; the DNA end is better matched by TRBJ2-5. CDR1 is SGHRS and CDR2 is YFSETQ in the germline V gene. This CDR3 comprises 13 residues. As DNA, the CDR3 is TGCGCCAGCAGCGTCGGTTCAGGGGAGACCCAGTACTTC. Translating gives CASSVGSGETQYF.

The V and J genes are TRBV2 and TRBJ2-4; the D call may be TRBD1 or TRBD2 (5 bases each). The CDR3 covers 15 residues. V shed 4 bases and J shed 0 bases, with 10 bases lying between them. CDR1 is SNHLY and CDR2 is FYNNEI in the germline V gene. CDR3 amino acids: CASSVGGIAKNIQYF. The CDR3 nucleotides read TGTGCCAGCAGTGTTGGGGGTATAGCCAAAAACATTCAGTACTTC.

Regarding this clonotype: The junction departs from the called germline gene at one end, perhaps through a read error. The chain employs TRBV7-2 and TRBJ2-7; a weak D match, TRBD2 (6 bases). The V gene's germline CDR1 is SGHTA and CDR2 FQGNSA. The CDR3 covers 15 residues. CDR3 loop: CANSLTGTESYEQYF. The CDR3 DNA reads as TGTGCCAACAGCTTAACCGGGACTGAATCCTACGAGCAGTACTTC.

This rearrangement joins TRBV5-1 to TRBJ1-2; TRBD1 aligns across 7 bases. The CDR3 sequence is 14 residues long. V gave up 3 bases and J gave up 4 bases; unmatched junction bases: 6. Germline assignment: CDR1 SGHRS and CDR2 YFSETQ. The DNA for the CDR3 is TGCGCCAGCAGCTCGACAGGGATGGGCTATGGCTACACCTTC. This gives the protein CASSSTGMGYGYTF.

The V and J genes are TRBV12-3 or TRBV12-4 and TRBJ2-1, with D maybe TRBD2 (5 bases). The CDR3 runs 14 residues. The ends were cut back, 5 bases at V and 8 bases at J, with 16 bases in the middle. CDR3 coding DNA: TGTGCCAGCAGTGTCGGGGATTGGGCAGATGAGCAGTTCTTC. Encoded protein: CASSVGDWADEQFF.

The CDR3 reads CASSRDPTGPTDTQYF. CDR3 nucleotides: TGTGCCAGCAGCCGTGACCCGACGGGACCCACAGATACGCAGTATTTT. The V gene is TRBV4-2, the J gene TRBJ2-3; D may match TRBD1 or TRBD2 (5 bases each). Germline values: CDR1 LGHNA, CDR2 YNFKEQ. Trimming pared 4 bases from V and 2 bases from J, leaving 16 bases between. The CDR3 is 16 amino acids.

The rearrangement uses TRBV6-5 and TRBJ1-4; TRBD1 aligns across 10 bases. The CDR3 is 16 amino acids. From germline, CDR1 is MNHEY and CDR2 SVGAGI. J lost 8 bases, V lost 2 bases, and 8 bases had no gene match. The CDR3 region is CASSYTLTGGQEKLFF. CDR3 coding DNA: TGTGCCAGCAGTTACACCCTGACAGGGGGCCAAGAAAAACTGTTTTTT.

The chain uses TRBV27 and TRBJ2-1, with TRBD2 matching over 9 bases. Per germline, CDR1 MNHEY and CDR2 SMNVEV (reference sequence). This CDR3 comprises 18 residues. V was clipped by 3 bases and J by 3 bases; unmatched bases: 12. The chain's CDR3 is CASSFLVSSGVLYNEQFF. DNA of the CDR3: TGTGCCAGCAGTTTTCTGGTCTCTAGCGGGGTACTCTACAATGAGCAGTTCTTC.

To note about this clonotype: The junction differs from germline at one of its ends, possibly a read error. The CDR3 sequence: CASSSLDRQETRYF. The CDR3 coding sequence is TGTGCCAGCAGTTCGCTGGACAGGCAAGAGACCCGGTACTTC. This chain links TRBV27 with TRBJ2-5; 7 bases line up with TRBD1. There are 14 residues in the CDR3. Per germline, CDR1 MNHEY and CDR2 SMNVEV (reference sequence).

The sample holds a few counts of this clonotype. The chain has TRBV5-1 and TRBJ2-5, with 10 bases lining up with TRBD1. The CDR3 runs to 15 residues. Germline CDR1 and CDR2: SGHRS and YFSETQ. V dropped 4 bases and J dropped 11; count of bases not matched to a gene: 14. DNA of the CDR3: TGCGCCAGCAGCATCAGTCCCGGGACAGGGGTCGCGCAGTACTTC. The encoded protein is CASSISPGTGVAQYF. Full variable domain (rest looked up from reference TRBV5-1 and TRBJ2-5): KAGVTQTPRYLIKTRGQQVTLSCSPISGHRSVSWYQQTPGQGLQFLFEYFSETQRNKGNFPGRFSGRQFSNSRSEMNVSTLELGDSALYLCASSISPGTGVAQYFGPGTRLLVL.

The chain links TRBV6-5 to TRBJ1-4; D not resolved. The CDR3 covers 14 residues. V was pared by 5 bases and J by 5 bases, with 12 bases between. The germline V gene has CDR1 MNHEY and CDR2 SVGAGI. The CDR3 DNA sequence: TGTGCCAGCAGTGACGCACATGGGAATGAAAAACTGTTTTTT. Amino acid sequence: CASSDAHGNEKLFF.

J is TRBJ1-5 and V is TRBV12-3 or TRBV12-4; D is unresolved. This CDR3 is built from 14 residues. V lost 7 bases and J 4 bases, leaving 14 bases between the germline ends. The CDR3 DNA reads TGTGCCAGCACCCGAGGACGGGGAAATCAGCCCCAGCATTTT. Encoded protein: CASTRGRGNQPQHF.

The chain employs TRBV20-1 and TRBJ2-7; D may be TRBD1 (5 bases). Germline V gene sequence: CDR1 DFQATT, CDR2 SNEGSKA (reference sequence). With 3 bases removed from V and 2 bases from J, the gap between germline ends came to 8 bases. The CDR3 sequence is 12 residues long. This chain's CDR3 is CSASREAYEQYF. Here the CDR3 DNA reads TGCAGTGCTAGCAGGGAAGCCTACGAGCAGTACTTC.